This TCR beta chain was recovered during a study of cytomegalovirus exposure and HLA in healthy donors. Broader study findings: Within the data, a cluster of highly shared sequence variants was likely a sequencing artifact.

PCR was performed using 60 Vbeta and 13 Jbeta primers. Produced via immunoSEQ multiplex PCR; TCRdb's table is partial and in-frame only. The sample consists of around 90,000 clones, roughly 83% of them appearing once. Regarding this clone: What it recognizes is unknown.

Germline CDR1 reads SGHDT; CDR2 reads YYEEEE. Trimming removed 4 bases from V and 3 bases from J, with 14 bases in between. The CDR3 extends over 15 amino acids. The genes are TRBV5-6 and TRBJ1-5; tentatively, D is TRBD1 (5 bases). The receptor comes from a male donor in good health and CMV-seropositive. Sequenced: PBMCs. CDR3 loop: CASSVGPGNNQPQHF. The DNA of the CDR3 is TGTGCCAGCAGCGTGGGGCCGGGGAACAATCAGCCCCAGCATTTT.